One and the same sample provided the 16 T cell receptor beta chains below, sequenced in a study of T cell repertoires in cytomegalovirus infection. TCRdb called the reads again in MiXCR, with one record for every CDR3 protein. The table lists approximately 1,000,000 distinct CDR3 sequences, 30% to 40% of them singletons. These receptors' antigens are unknown. The sequenced sample was cultured CD8+ T cells from PBMCs, obtained from culture after CMV antigen stimulation. These receptors originate from a human donor in good health (CMV status not recorded). Some clones in this sample may be carry-over from other donors' samples.

The chain carries TRBV7-6 and TRBJ1-2, with D possibly matching TRBD1 (6 bases). CDR3 length: 14 residues. The V and J ends lost 4 bases and 3 bases respectively, with 12 bases between them. Looked up from germline, CDR1 is SGHVS and CDR2 is FNYEAQ. CDR3 in amino acids: CASSYWGADYGYTF. Here the CDR3 DNA reads TGTGCCAGCAGCTACTGGGGGGCCGACTATGGCTACACCTTC.

The chain employs TRBV19 and TRBJ1-5; D remains unclear. Trimming cost V 4 bases and J 5 bases, with 21 bases left between them. The CDR3 sequence is 17 residues long. The V gene's germline CDR1 is LNHDA and CDR2 SQIVND (reference sequence). The CDR3: CASSTGREGIGDQPQHF. CDR3 sequence (DNA): TGTGCCAGTAGTACCGGTAGGGAGGGCATTGGAGATCAGCCCCAGCATTTT.

V usage is TRBV29-1 and J usage is TRBJ2-3; 8 bases map to TRBD1. Germline V gene sequence: CDR1 SQVTM, CDR2 ANQGSEA. CDR3 length equals 13 residues. Unmatched junction bases numbered 6, after V lost 8 bases and J lost 2 bases. This CDR3 is CSFPGQVTDTQYF. In nucleotides, the CDR3 is TGCAGCTTCCCGGGACAGGTCACAGATACGCAGTATTTT.

The rearrangement uses TRBV5-1 and TRBJ1-1, with D possibly matching TRBD1 (5 bases). The ends were cut back, 0 bases at V and 4 bases at J, with 13 bases in the middle. The CDR3 has 15 residues. Germline V lookup: CDR1 SGHRS, CDR2 YFSETQ. CDR3 sequence (DNA): TGCGCCAGCAGCTTGGAATACGGGGGTATCACTGAAGCTTTCTTT. Translation gives CASSLEYGGITEAFF.

The rearrangement joins TRBV4-1 to TRBJ2-1, with 7 bases that match TRBD1. Germline CDR1 and CDR2: MGHRA and YSYEKL. V lost 3 bases and J lost 2; bases outside the gene matches: 4. The CDR3 contains 15 residues. The CDR3 DNA sequence: TGCGCCAGCAGCCACACAGGGGCGACCTACAATGAGCAGTTCTTC. It yields the protein CASSHTGATYNEQFF.

This clonotype was counted a few times. The rearrangement uses TRBV7-9 and TRBJ1-1; D is undetermined. Per germline, CDR1 SEHNR and CDR2 FQNEAQ (reference sequence). V was cut by 5 bases and J by 8 bases, with 15 bases left in between. The CDR3 is 13 residues long. The CDR3 nucleotides are TGTGCCAGCAGCCAAGGGAGGGTGGGGGAAGCTTTCTTT. It translates to CASSQGRVGEAFF. Looking up the rest from reference TRBV7-9 and TRBJ1-1 gives the full variable domain: DTGVSQNPRHKITKRGQNVTFRCDPISEHNRLYWYRQTLGQGPEFLTYFQNEAQLEKSRLLSDRFSAERPKGSFSTLEIQRTEQGDSAMYLCASSQGRVGEAFFGQGTRLTVV.

The rearrangement links TRBV6-6 to TRBJ2-7; no reliable D call. CDR3 length equals 13 residues. The V end lost 11 bases, the J end lost 3 bases, and 17 bases lay between the germline ends. Germline V gene lookup returns CDR1 MNHNY and CDR2 SVGAGI (reference sequence). CDR3 residues: CAVPRAGVYEQYF. CDR3 coding DNA: TGTGCCGTCCCTAGGGCAGGAGTCTACGAGCAGTACTTC.

In this sample, this clonotype turned up a few times. This chain connects TRBV20-1 to TRBJ1-1; D gene ambiguous. The CDR3 covers 15 residues. The germline CDR1 and CDR2 sequences are DFQATT and SNEGSKA (reference sequence). Trimming pared 0 bases from V and 0 bases from J, leaving 11 bases between. CDR3 bases: TGCAGTGCTAGAGAGTACCCAACCATGAACACTGAAGCTTTCTTT. Its protein is CSAREYPTMNTEAFF.

This clonotype was counted between two and nine times. This chain connects TRBV7-6 to TRBJ2-1; D is undetermined. The germline V gene has CDR1 SGHVS and CDR2 FNYEAQ. The CDR3 extends over 14 amino acids. Trimming removed 1 base at V and 8 bases at J, with 12 bases between. The CDR3 DNA reads TGTGCCAGCAGCTTAGTCTCTGGGCCGGATGAGCAGTTCTTC. Its translation is CASSLVSGPDEQFF. Drawing the rest from reference TRBV7-6 and TRBJ2-1, the complete variable domain is GAGVSQSPRYKVTKRGQDVALRCDPISGHVSLYWYRQALGQGPEFLTYFNYEAQQDKSGLPNDRFSAERPEGSISTLTIQRTEQRDSAMYRCASSLVSGPDEQFFGPGTRLTVL.

J is TRBJ1-1 and V is TRBV28; unclear D gene. The CDR3 sequence is 14 residues long. Germline CDR1 reads MDHEN; CDR2 reads SYDVKM. Trimming left V 6 bases short and J 0 bases short, with 11 bases between. The CDR3 sequence: CASSPWRMNTEAFF. In nucleotides, the CDR3 is TGTGCCAGCAGCCCTTGGAGAATGAACACTGAAGCTTTCTTT.

This clonotype has ten or more counts. V and J are TRBV7-2 and TRBJ2-3, with 10 positions matching TRBD2. From germline, CDR1 is SGHTA and CDR2 FQGNSA. The length of the CDR3 is 16 residues. V shed 6 bases, J shed 5 bases, and the junction held 11 bases outside the gene matches. The chain's CDR3 is CASRPSSGGWGDTQYF. The CDR3 nucleotides read TGTGCCAGCAGACCTTCTAGCGGGGGTTGGGGAGATACGCAGTATTTT.

This chain uses TRBV5-6 with TRBJ1-6; 7 bases agree with TRBD1. The CDR3 is 14 amino acids. V shed 3 bases, J shed 8 bases, and the junction held 5 bases outside the gene matches. The germline V gene encodes CDR1 SGHDT and CDR2 YYEEEE. The CDR3 reads CASSSGGGHSPLHF. The CDR3 coding sequence is TGTGCCAGCAGCTCGGGAGGGGGCCATTCACCCCTCCACTTT.

This clonotype came up a few times. The chain links TRBV12-3 or TRBV12-4 to TRBJ2-2, with 8 bases matching TRBD1. The V segment lost 5 bases and the J segment 0 bases; nucleotides outside the gene matches: 2. The CDR3 totals 15 residues. CDR3 sequence (DNA): TGTGCCAGCAGTAGGACAGGGCCGAACACCGGGGAGCTGTTTTTT. Translation gives CASSRTGPNTGELFF.

In its sample, this clonotype was seen many times. The rearrangement links TRBV7-2 to TRBJ2-5; no firm D call. V lost 4 bases and J lost 1, with 10 bases in between. The CDR3 is 14 amino acids. Per the germline V gene, CDR1 is SGHTA and CDR2 is FQGNSA. The CDR3 reads CASSSRAIQETQYF. The CDR3 DNA is TGTGCCAGCAGCTCCCGGGCAATCCAAGAGACCCAGTACTTC.

The chain couples TRBV6-1 to TRBJ1-6; D possibly corresponds to TRBD1 (5 bases). V shed 11 bases and J shed 7 bases, with 21 bases lying between them. The CDR3 has 15 amino acids. Per the germline V gene, CDR1 is MNHNS and CDR2 is SASEGT. The CDR3 sequence is CAATSRVLGNSPLHF. The CDR3 region has the DNA TGTGCCGCAACGTCCAGGGTGCTGGGGAATTCACCCCTCCACTTT.

This clonotype was found a few times. The V and J genes are TRBV13 and TRBJ1-2, with TRBD1 identical over 7 bases. V lost 2 bases to trimming and J lost 10 bases; unmatched junction nucleotides: 10. Germline V gives CDR1 PRHDT, CDR2 FYEKMQ (reference sequence). This CDR3 spans 14 amino acids. Here the CDR3 DNA reads TGTGCCAGCAGCTTAAGGGGACAGCCCTTTGACTACACCTTC. Its protein is CASSLRGQPFDYTF.